This TCR beta chain was captured by sequencing in a study of beta chain features in type 1 diabetes. Study as a whole: Analysis included roughly 100 million sorted cells drawn from all samples. General study findings and limits: The similarity of naive, central memory and Treg TCRB repertoires appeared greater among patients than among healthy donors. People with Type 1 diabetes carried modestly yet significantly shorter TCRB CDR3s in all four CD4+ subsets.

Purity exceeding 95% was reached by all sorted populations. Sequencing targeted expressed TCRB transcripts, as all isolated RNA had been reverse transcribed. Regulatory, naive and central memory T cell samples averaged approximately 3.9 million reads. The data were produced by immunoSEQ multiplex PCR, yet TCRdb's version contains in-frame clones alone and is incomplete. The sample records 300,000 to 400,000 clones, 9.6% being singletons. For this clone: The antigen remains undetermined.

Material for sequencing was central memory CD4+ T cells from blood. The sequence was collected from a man aged 25-45 years with type 1 diabetes.

The CDR3 sequence: CASSPEVGGYEQYF. The CDR3 bases are TGTGCCAGCAGCCCAGAAGTGGGCGGATACGAGCAGTACTTC. The V and J genes are TRBV11-3 and TRBJ2-7; D is unresolved. The CDR3 runs 14 residues. V was trimmed by 5 bases and J by 4 bases, leaving 15 bases between them. The germline V gene encodes CDR1 SGHNT and CDR2 YENEEA.